What follows are 31 T cell receptor beta chains derived from one specimen sequenced in a study of cytomegalovirus exposure and HLA in healthy donors. Vbeta (60) and Jbeta (13) primers were used in the PCR. Here immunoSEQ multiplex PCR was the method, and the copy in TCRdb shows in-frame clones only, minus some. Counted here are about 160,000 clones, around three quarters occurring once; the ten biggest clones make up approximately 1%. Sequenced sample: PBMCs. These receptors all stem from a woman between 40 and 50 years old in good health and CMV-seronegative.

Only one count was recorded for this clone. The gene calls are TRBV5-1 and TRBJ1-1, with TRBD1 identical over 12 bases. The germline V gene encodes CDR1 SGHRS and CDR2 YFSETQ. The CDR3 runs to 18 residues. V was pared by 0 bases and J by 1 base, with 7 bases of the junction left unmatched. The CDR3 DNA reads as TGCGCCAGCAGCTTGGCACGGGACAGGGGGCCCACGAACACTGAAGCTTTCTTT. It is translated as CASSLARDRGPTNTEAFF.

The rearrangement uses TRBV18 and TRBJ1-5, with 12 bases identical to TRBD1. CDR3 length: 16 residues. Germline assignment: CDR1 KGHSH and CDR2 LQKENI. The trim removed 6 bases at V and 3 bases at J, leaving 6 bases unmatched. The DNA for the CDR3 is TGTGCCAGCTCGCCCGGGACAGGGGGCAACAATCAGCCCCAGCATTTT. Protein sequence: CASSPGTGGNNQPQHF.

The chain links TRBV9 to TRBJ2-1; 8 bases agree with TRBD2. Germline CDR1 and CDR2: SGDLS and YYNGEE. J lost 1 base, V lost 3 bases, and 15 bases had no gene match. CDR3 length: 19 residues. The CDR3 reads CASSANPFSGDVSYNEQFF. DNA of the CDR3: TGTGCCAGCAGCGCCAACCCTTTTAGCGGGGATGTTTCCTACAATGAGCAGTTCTTC.

This rearrangement joins TRBV6-1 to TRBJ1-2; no clear D. This CDR3 comprises 14 residues. V was clipped by 1 base and J by 4 bases, with 10 bases between them. Germline loops: CDR1 MNHNS, CDR2 SASEGT. The CDR3 coding sequence is TGTGCCAGCAGTGAAGGGGGAGCCAGCTATGGCTACACCTTC. Protein product: CASSEGGASYGYTF.

The rearrangement uses TRBV15 and TRBJ1-2, with 7 bases lining up with TRBD1. The CDR3 is 13 residues long. The V segment lost 7 bases and the J segment 2 bases; nucleotides outside the gene matches: 4. CDR1 and CDR2 (germline): LNHNV, YYDKDF (reference sequence). CDR3 nucleotide sequence: TGTGCCACCAAACTGGACAGGAACTATGGCTACACCTTC. This sequence encodes CATKLDRNYGYTF.

This sequence joins TRBV6-1 and TRBJ2-1; 9 positions match TRBD2. Germline lookup yields CDR1 MNHNS and CDR2 SASEGT. The junction had 5 bases not matched to a gene; V was cut back by 2 bases and J by 9 bases. The CDR3 has 14 amino acids. CDR3 nucleotides: TGTGCCAGCAGTGAATGGTCTAGCGGGACTGAGCAGTTCTTC. It is translated as CASSEWSSGTEQFF.

The J gene is TRBJ2-7, the V gene TRBV2; 7 nucleotides match TRBD2. The V gene end was trimmed by 6 bases and the J gene end by 9 bases; junction bases not matched to a gene: 14. The CDR3 runs to 14 residues. CDR1 is SNHLY and CDR2 is FYNNEI in the germline V gene. CDR3: CASSKGRETRGQYF. CDR3 coding DNA: TGTGCCAGCAGCAAAGGGCGGGAGACCCGCGGGCAGTACTTC.

This clone was seen a handful of times. The V gene is TRBV2, the J gene TRBJ2-7; 12 nucleotides align to TRBD1. CDR1 and CDR2 (germline): SNHLY, FYNNEI. The V and J ends lost 7 bases and 7 bases, in that order; junction bases with no gene match: 5. The CDR3 is 13 residues long. The CDR3 nucleotides are TGTGCCAGCACGGGACAGGGGGCGGGGGAGCAGTACTTC. Amino acids: CASTGQGAGEQYF.

The J gene is TRBJ1-1, the V gene TRBV2; possibly TRBD1 for D (5 bases). Germline values: CDR1 SNHLY, CDR2 FYNNEI. This CDR3 is built from 12 residues. Trimming took 6 bases from V and 5 from J, leaving 10 bases between them. The CDR3 sequence: CASRGQGTEAFF. CDR3 DNA sequence: TGTGCCAGCAGAGGACAAGGAACTGAAGCTTTCTTT.

The rearrangement uses TRBV5-1 and TRBJ1-1; no clear D. This CDR3 spans 15 amino acids. CDR1 SGHRS and CDR2 YFSETQ come from the germline V gene. The V and J ends lost 0 bases and 8 bases respectively, with 17 bases between them. Written as DNA, the CDR3 is TGCGCCAGCAGCTTGGGGCAGGCTCTTAATTCCGAAGCTTTCTTT. It specifies CASSLGQALNSEAFF.

The V and J genes are TRBV5-1 and TRBJ1-2; 7 bases fit TRBD1. CDR1 is SGHRS, CDR2 YFSETQ, per germline. The junction had 7 bases not matched to a gene; V was cut back by 4 bases and J by 4 bases. The CDR3 is 14 residues long. The CDR3 sequence is CASSLWDSPYGYTF. The CDR3 DNA sequence: TGCGCCAGCAGCCTGTGGGACAGCCCCTATGGCTACACCTTC.

The chain joins TRBV6-1 to TRBJ1-2; TRBD1 might be the D (6 bases). Germline lookup yields CDR1 MNHNS and CDR2 SASEGT. V lost 4 bases and J 7 bases, leaving 16 bases between the germline ends. The CDR3 totals 14 residues. CDR3 in amino acids: CASSAGQSWSGYTF. As DNA, the CDR3 is TGTGCCAGCAGTGCCGGACAGTCTTGGTCTGGCTACACCTTC.

The chain joins TRBV30 to TRBJ1-5; a weak D match, TRBD1 (5 bases). The V end was cut by 1 base, the J end by 4 bases, with 11 bases between. Germline lookup yields CDR1 GTSNPN and CDR2 SVGIG (reference sequence). This CDR3 is 14 amino acids long. The CDR3 nucleotides read TGTGCCTGGAGTGCCAGCAGGGTAAATCAGCCCCAGCATTTT. Translated: CAWSASRVNQPQHF.

The chain carries TRBV9 and TRBJ2-2; 9 nucleotides line up with TRBD2. There are 16 residues in the CDR3. The J segment lost 6 bases and the V segment lost 0 bases, leaving 6 bases of the junction unmatched. From germline, CDR1 is SGDLS and CDR2 YYNGEE. The CDR3 bases are TGTGCCAGCAGCGTAGAGGGCGGGAGGGCCTCCGGGGAGCTGTTTTTT. It translates to CASSVEGGRASGELFF.

The chain combines TRBV6-1 with TRBJ2-2, with D possibly TRBD2 on 5 matching bases. With 2 bases removed from V and 1 base from J, the gap between germline ends came to 8 bases. Germline V gives CDR1 MNHNS, CDR2 SASEGT. The length of the CDR3 is 15 residues. The CDR3 loop is CASSELGGNTGELFF. The CDR3 DNA reads TGTGCCAGCAGTGAACTCGGAGGGAACACCGGGGAGCTGTTTTTT.

V usage is TRBV5-1 and J usage is TRBJ2-1; tentatively, D is TRBD1 (5 bases). Trimming took 1 base from V and 0 from J, leaving 8 bases between them. The CDR3 is 15 residues long. The germline V gene encodes CDR1 SGHRS and CDR2 YFSETQ. The CDR3: CASSLQGSSYNEQFF. The CDR3 bases are TGCGCCAGCAGCTTGCAGGGATCCTCCTACAATGAGCAGTTCTTC.

This CDR3 reads CASSFDSRFNTEAFF. For the CDR3, the DNA is TGTGCCAGCAGCTTCGACAGCAGATTTAACACTGAAGCTTTCTTT. J is TRBJ1-1 and V is TRBV5-6, with D tentatively TRBD1 (5 bases). Trimming left V 2 bases short and J 2 bases short, with 13 bases between. Germline V gene data show CDR1 as SGHDT and CDR2 as YYEEEE. CDR3 length: 15 residues.

This clone came up once. The chain uses TRBV27 and TRBJ2-3; TRBD2 agrees at 9 bases. Trimming removed 2 bases from V and 4 bases from J; junction bases left unmatched: 7. The CDR3 sequence is 16 residues long. The germline V gene encodes CDR1 MNHEY and CDR2 SMNVEV (reference sequence). CDR3 residues: CASSLNGGRVSDTQYF. CDR3 DNA: TGTGCCAGCAGTTTAAACGGCGGGAGGGTCTCAGATACGCAGTATTTT.

The CDR3 DNA reads TGTGCCAGCAGCTCCTCGGGACTAGCAACAGATACGCAGTATTTT. Translation: CASSSSGLATDTQYF. J is TRBJ2-3 and V is TRBV7-9, with 9 bases identical to TRBD2. V trimming: 4 bases; J trimming: 3 bases; junction bases outside the gene matches: 5. CDR1 SEHNR and CDR2 FQNEAQ come from the germline V gene (reference sequence). This CDR3 has 15 residues.

CDR3 amino acids: CASSRLGGAYEQYF. The CDR3 bases are TGTGCCAGCAGCCGACTCGGAGGTGCCTACGAGCAGTACTTC. The V gene is TRBV27, the J gene TRBJ2-7, with a tentative D call TRBD2 (5 bases). The CDR3 has 14 amino acids. Trimming took 6 bases from V and 2 from J, leaving 14 bases between them. Germline V gives CDR1 MNHEY, CDR2 SMNVEV (reference sequence).

The chain uses TRBV6-5 and TRBJ2-7; perhaps TRBD1 as D (5 bases). CDR3 length: 13 amino acids. Trimming pared 0 bases from V and 3 bases from J, leaving 6 bases between. In germline, CDR1 is MNHEY, CDR2 SVGAGI. CDR3 in amino acids: CASSYSTDYEQYF. CDR3 nucleotides: TGTGCCAGCAGTTACTCGACAGACTACGAGCAGTACTTC.

The chain recombines TRBV6-5 with TRBJ2-7, with 7 bases identical to TRBD2. The germline V gene has CDR1 MNHEY and CDR2 SVGAGI. The CDR3 totals 11 residues. V lost 6 bases, J lost 11 bases, and 7 bases stayed unmatched. The DNA of the CDR3 is TGTGCCAGCAGATTACTTGGGAGGGAGTACTTC. Translation gives CASRLLGREYF.

This rearrangement joins TRBV5-8 to TRBJ2-7, with D unclear. CDR1 SGHTS and CDR2 YDEGEE come from the germline V gene. The CDR3 totals 14 residues. The ends were cut back, 0 bases at V and 4 bases at J, with 11 bases in the middle. CDR3 region: CASSLADWKYEQYF. The CDR3 bases are TGTGCCAGCAGCTTGGCCGACTGGAAGTACGAGCAGTACTTC.

The sample holds one count of this clone. The gene calls are TRBV15 and TRBJ2-3; TRBD2 aligns across 7 bases. CDR1 and CDR2 (germline): LNHNV, YYDKDF (reference sequence). Germline trimming cut 0 bases from V and 6 bases from J; bases unmatched to any gene: 12. The CDR3 consists of 17 residues. For the CDR3, the DNA is TGTGCCACCAGCAGAGACCTGAAAGCGGGATCCGCCGATACGCAGTATTTT. It specifies CATSRDLKAGSADTQYF.

The sample holds one count of this clone. V is TRBV19 and J is TRBJ1-2; no reliable D call. The CDR3 runs to 17 residues. Trimming stripped 1 base from V and 2 bases from J, with 17 bases between. Germline assignment: CDR1 LNHDA and CDR2 SQIVND (reference sequence). Here the CDR3 reads CASSIVGADISNYGYTF. In nucleotides, the CDR3 is TGTGCCAGTAGTATAGTCGGCGCCGACATCTCAAACTATGGCTACACCTTC.

V is TRBV27 and J is TRBJ1-1; D unclear. Trimming removed 8 bases at V and 5 bases at J, with 15 bases between. Germline V gives CDR1 MNHEY, CDR2 SMNVEV (reference sequence). This CDR3 region has 13 residues. Written as DNA, the CDR3 is TGTGCCAGCGGTACTACCTTTGGGACTGAAGCTTTCTTT. Its protein is CASGTTFGTEAFF.

The CDR3 here is CASSSTSASTDTQYF. The CDR3 region has the DNA TGTGCCAGCAGCTCCACTAGCGCTAGCACAGATACGCAGTATTTT. The chain employs TRBV9 and TRBJ2-3; TRBD2 aligns across 7 bases. The CDR3 length is 15 residues. Losses at the gene ends were 4 bases for V and 0 bases for J; bases not matched to a gene: 5. Germline V gene lookup returns CDR1 SGDLS and CDR2 YYNGEE.

J is TRBJ1-5 and V is TRBV19; D is perhaps TRBD1 (5 bases). The germline V and J ends were trimmed by 5 bases and 6 bases, with 11 bases remaining between them. The germline V gene has CDR1 LNHDA and CDR2 SQIVND (reference sequence). This CDR3 contains 13 residues. CDR3 region: CASSDQGGQPQHF. The DNA for the CDR3 is TGTGCCAGTAGTGATCAGGGAGGTCAGCCCCAGCATTTT.

This clone was recorded only once. The CDR3 bases are TGCGCCAGCAGCTTGTCTATGGCTCAGCGGAACAATGAGCAGTTCTTC. Protein product: CASSLSMAQRNNEQFF. The chain is built from TRBV5-1 and TRBJ2-1; TRBD2 might be the D (5 bases). Germline V CDR1 and CDR2: SGHRS, YFSETQ. The germline V and J ends were trimmed by 1 base and 5 bases, with 16 bases remaining between them. The CDR3 totals 16 residues.

The CDR3 bases are TGTGCCAGCAGCTTTGATATCTCGGGATACGAGCAGTACTTC. This encodes CASSFDISGYEQYF. This rearrangement joins TRBV11-2 to TRBJ2-5, with a tentative D call TRBD2 (5 bases). The assigned J gene may be wrong: the sequence end matches TRBJ2-7 better. Germline V gives CDR1 SGHAT, CDR2 FQNNGV. The CDR3 is 14 amino acids.

The genes are TRBV5-4 and TRBJ2-1; possible D gene TRBD2, 6 bases. V shed 3 bases and J shed 9 bases, with 22 bases lying between them. CDR3 length: 16 amino acids. CDR1 is SGHNT, CDR2 YYREEE, per germline (reference sequence). Written as DNA, the CDR3 is TGTGCCAGCAGCTCTGGGATGGGCGGGAAGGACCCTGAGCAGTTCTTC. This translates into CASSSGMGGKDPEQFF. The complete variable domain, with remaining parts taken from reference TRBV5-4 and TRBJ2-1, reads ETGVTQSPTHLIKTRGQQVTLRCSSQSGHNTVSWYQQALGQGPQFIFQYYREEENGRGNFPPRFSGLQFPNYSSELNVNALELDDSALYLCASSSGMGGKDPEQFFGPGTRLTVL.